Listed here are 32 T cell receptor beta chains from one sample, sequenced in a study of regulatory T cells in long-lasting Graves disease. Time point specified: persistent/refractory GD, antithyroid drugs over 5 years with positive TRAb. From RNA extracted from PBMCs, the TCR library was made. Libraries of TCR beta came from iRepertoire HTBI primers plus Arm-PCR of CDR3 regions. One entry per CDR3 protein, called by TCRdb with MiXCR from the multiplex PCR reads. This table holds a few hundred thousand distinct CDR3 sequences, around 24% found once. Sequencing used peripheral blood mononuclear cells (PBMCs), obtained when the disease was refractory, from a patient treated with antithyroid drugs. The receptors were gathered from a female donor with Graves disease.

The table lists this clonotype with a few counts. The V call is TRBV11-2, the J call TRBJ2-7, with 12 bases that match TRBD2. The junction had 12 bases not matched to a gene; V was cut back by 5 bases and J by 7 bases. Germline CDR1 is SGHAT and CDR2 is FQNNGV. The CDR3 contains 16 residues. In DNA, the CDR3 is TGTGCCAGCAGCACAACGGACGGACTAGCGGGAAAAGAGCAGTACTTC. Translating gives CASSTTDGLAGKEQYF.

This clonotype was recorded at least ten times. This chain links TRBV20-1 with TRBJ2-5, with 7 bases that match TRBD2. From germline, CDR1 is DFQATT and CDR2 SNEGSKA (reference sequence). The V segment lost 3 bases and the J segment 1 base; nucleotides outside the gene matches: 5. The length of the CDR3 is 14 residues. The CDR3, as DNA: TGCAGTGCTAGGCGGGGGAAATCCCAAGAGACCCAGTACTTC. Amino acid sequence: CSARRGKSQETQYF.

The genes are TRBV19 and TRBJ1-1; D perhaps matches TRBD1 (6 bases). The germline CDR1 and CDR2 sequences are LNHDA and SQIVND (reference sequence). Trimming stripped 5 bases from V and 4 bases from J, with 17 bases between. CDR3 size: 15 residues. The CDR3 region is CASSPRGAYGTEAFF. CDR3 DNA: TGTGCCAGTAGTCCCCGGGGGGCTTATGGCACTGAAGCTTTCTTT.

This clonotype was seen more than once but under ten times. This sequence joins TRBV20-1 and TRBJ1-6; 8 bases match TRBD1. Trimming cost V 5 bases and J 9 bases; bases outside gene matches: 6. CDR3 size: 13 residues. Germline V gene data show CDR1 as DFQATT and CDR2 as SNEGSKA (reference sequence). The DNA for the CDR3 is TGCAGTGCTTTCGGACAGGGTCTTTCACCCCTCCACTTT. As protein: CSAFGQGLSPLHF.

This clonotype was seen only once. The chain is built from TRBV5-1 and TRBJ2-7, with 7 bases that match TRBD1. With 0 bases clipped from V and 5 bases from J, the junction kept 5 bases outside the gene matches. This CDR3 spans 14 amino acids. The germline gives CDR1 SGHRS, CDR2 YFSETQ. CDR3 region: CASSLAEQGNEQYF. In DNA form, the CDR3 reads TGCGCCAGCAGCTTGGCCGAACAGGGGAACGAGCAGTACTTC. Full variable domain (rest looked up from reference TRBV5-1 and TRBJ2-7): KAGVTQTPRYLIKTRGQQVTLSCSPISGHRSVSWYQQTPGQGLQFLFEYFSETQRNKGNFPGRFSGRQFSNSRSEMNVSTLELGDSALYLCASSLAEQGNEQYFGPGTRLTVT.

This clonotype came up many times. The chain uses TRBV2 and TRBJ2-5, with 13 positions matching TRBD2. The V gene end was trimmed by 6 bases and the J gene end by 5 bases; junction bases not matched to a gene: 9. This CDR3 has 16 amino acids. Looked up from germline, CDR1 is SNHLY and CDR2 is FYNNEI. The CDR3 nucleotides are TGTGCCAGCAGCGAAACTAGCGGGAGGGCCCGGGAGACCCAGTACTTC. The encoded protein is CASSETSGRARETQYF.

This clonotype appeared many times. The chain joins TRBV20-1 to TRBJ2-7; no clear D gene. CDR1 is DFQATT and CDR2 is SNEGSKA in the germline V gene (reference sequence). The CDR3 loop spans 15 amino acids. Trimming pared 3 bases from V and 3 bases from J, leaving 18 bases between. CDR3 DNA sequence: TGCAGTGCTAGCCAGGTGGGGTCGGGTCTCTACGAGCAGTACTTC. This sequence encodes CSASQVGSGLYEQYF.

This clonotype was detected many times. Germline and junction disagree at one end, which may indicate a read error. The J gene is TRBJ2-7, the V gene TRBV20-1; the D gene is possibly TRBD2 (5 bases). This CDR3 has 11 amino acids. Per the germline V gene, CDR1 is DFQATT and CDR2 is SNEGSKA (reference sequence). Here the CDR3 reads CSAGDYYEQYF. Written as DNA, the CDR3 is TGCAGTGCTGGAGACTACTACGAGCAGTACTTC.

This chain links TRBV28 with TRBJ2-6; no clear D. Trimming shortened V by 6 bases and J by 6 bases, and 6 bases separated the two germline ends. The CDR3 contains 12 residues. Germline loops: CDR1 MDHEN, CDR2 SYDVKM. The CDR3 region is CASRGSANVLTF. CDR3 nucleotides: TGTGCCAGCAGGGGATCGGCCAACGTCCTGACTTTC. Looking up the rest from reference TRBV28 and TRBJ2-6 gives the full variable domain: DVKVTQSSRYLVKRTGEKVFLECVQDMDHENMFWYRQDPGLGLRLIYFSYDVKMKEKGDIPEGYSVSREKKERFSLILESASTNQTSMYLCASRGSANVLTFGAGSRLTVL.

V gene TRBV5-1 combines with J gene TRBJ2-2, with 10 bases that match TRBD1. With 5 bases clipped from V and 2 bases from J, the junction kept 6 bases outside the gene matches. CDR1 and CDR2 (germline): SGHRS, YFSETQ. The CDR3 consists of 16 residues. CDR3 in amino acids: CASSRGDRGNTGELFF. The CDR3 nucleotides read TGCGCCAGCAGTCGAGGGGACAGGGGTAACACCGGGGAGCTGTTTTTT. Combining the CDR3 with reference TRBV5-1 and TRBJ2-2 gives the whole variable domain KAGVTQTPRYLIKTRGQQVTLSCSPISGHRSVSWYQQTPGQGLQFLFEYFSETQRNKGNFPGRFSGRQFSNSRSEMNVSTLELGDSALYLCASSRGDRGNTGELFFGEGSRLTVL.

This chain uses TRBV6-5 with TRBJ1-2; D is unclear. CDR3 length: 17 residues. Germline assignment: CDR1 MNHEY and CDR2 SVGAGI. The V gene lost 0 bases and the J gene lost 1 base, with 15 bases spanning the gap. The CDR3 DNA is TGTGCCAGCAGTTACTCGAAGTTGGCCGCGCTTAACTATGGCTACACCTTC. Translated: CASSYSKLAALNYGYTF.

The rearrangement uses TRBV13 and TRBJ2-5; 9 bases are a match to TRBD1. In germline, CDR1 is PRHDT, CDR2 FYEKMQ (reference sequence). This CDR3 region has 17 residues. The J segment lost 5 bases and the V segment lost 4 bases, leaving 14 bases of the junction unmatched. In nucleotides, the CDR3 is TGTGCCAGCAGCTCTACCGCCCGGGACAGGGTTGGGGAGACCCAGTACTTC. This encodes CASSSTARDRVGETQYF. The entire variable domain, with the rest obtained from reference TRBV13 and TRBJ2-5, is as follows: AAGVIQSPRHLIKEKRETATLKCYPIPRHDTVYWYQQGPGQDPQFLISFYEKMQSDKGSIPDRFSAQQFSDYHSELNMSSLELGDSALYFCASSSTARDRVGETQYFGPGTRLLVL.

This clonotype was counted ten times or more. This chain uses TRBV2 with TRBJ2-7; tentatively, D is TRBD2 (6 bases). The CDR3 consists of 14 residues. CDR1 is SNHLY and CDR2 is FYNNEI in the germline V gene. Trimming took 7 bases from V and 3 from J, leaving 16 bases between them. CDR3 loop: CASTSRLDFYEQYF. CDR3 coding DNA: TGTGCCAGCACCTCAAGACTAGACTTCTACGAGCAGTACTTC.

The rearrangement uses TRBV19 and TRBJ1-5; TRBD1 matches 7 bases. This CDR3 region has 13 residues. V lost 4 bases and J lost 7; bases outside the gene matches: 4. The V gene's germline CDR1 is LNHDA and CDR2 SQIVND (reference sequence). CDR3 bases: TGTGCCAGTAGTACGGGACAGCCCCAGCCCCAGCATTTT. Amino acids: CASSTGQPQPQHF.

This clonotype was seen many times. The chain is built from TRBV6-1 and TRBJ2-5, with TRBD2 matching over 9 bases. The J segment lost 4 bases and the V segment lost 0 bases, leaving 12 bases of the junction unmatched. CDR1 and CDR2 (germline): MNHNS, SASEGT. The CDR3 is 18 amino acids. The CDR3 DNA reads TGTGCCAGCAGTGAAGCTCTGGTAGCGGGAGTAAGAGGAGAGACCCAGTACTTC. Its protein product is CASSEALVAGVRGETQYF.

This clonotype has more than one count but fewer than ten. The chain carries TRBV18 and TRBJ1-5, with D unclear. The length of the CDR3 is 14 residues. Trimming left V 3 bases short and J 3 bases short, with 9 bases between. The germline gives CDR1 KGHSH, CDR2 LQKENI. The DNA for the CDR3 is TGTGCCAGCTCACCTCCGGAGCTCAATCAGCCCCAGCATTTT. Translation gives CASSPPELNQPQHF. Complete variable domain (other parts from reference TRBV18 and TRBJ1-5): NAGVMQNPRHLVRRRGQEARLRCSPMKGHSHVYWYRQLPEEGLKFMVYLQKENIIDESGMPKERFSAEFPKEGPSILRIQQVVRGDSAAYFCASSPPELNQPQHFGDGTRLSIL.

This chain joins TRBV18 and TRBJ2-7; a weak D match, TRBD2 (6 bases). CDR1 and CDR2 (germline): KGHSH, LQKENI. V was trimmed by 1 base and J by 3 bases, leaving 22 bases between them. The CDR3 contains 18 residues. The DNA for the CDR3 is TGTGCCAGCTCACCACGAGTTATCCAGGACTACTATTTCTACGAGCAGTACTTC. Translation: CASSPRVIQDYYFYEQYF.

A remark on this clonotype: This may be a read error, as it is one base from a much larger clone. V is TRBV6-2 or TRBV6-3 and J is TRBJ2-1; no definite D call. The CDR3 extends over 16 amino acids. Germline CDR1 reads MNHEY; CDR2 reads SVGEGT. CDR3 in amino acids: CANSADAWSSYNEQFF. The CDR3 DNA is TGTGCCAACAGTGCCGACGCCTGGAGCTCCTACAATGAGCAGTTCTTC.

This clonotype was seen ten or more times. The DNA for the CDR3 is TGTGCCAGCAGCACCCTAGCGGGAGCTTTCCAAGAGACCCAGTACTTC. The encoded protein is CASSTLAGAFQETQYF. The gene calls are TRBV7-9 and TRBJ2-5; 10 nucleotides agree with TRBD2. The trim removed 5 bases at V and 1 base at J, leaving 7 bases unmatched. CDR3 length: 16 amino acids. Germline V lookup: CDR1 SEHNR, CDR2 FQNEAQ (reference sequence).

This clonotype was seen ten or more times. The chain recombines TRBV24-1 with TRBJ1-1, with a weak D call TRBD1 (5 bases). CDR1 and CDR2 (germline): KGHDR, SFDVKD. The V and J ends lost 7 bases and 4 bases respectively, with 15 bases between them. The CDR3 is 14 residues long. The CDR3, as DNA: TGTGCCACCAGGGGTTTACGGGGGAGCACTGAAGCTTTCTTT. This sequence encodes CATRGLRGSTEAFF.

Turning to this clonotype: Sequence at one end of the junction differs from germline and may be a read error. This chain uses TRBV13 with TRBJ2-7; TRBD1 matches 7 bases. Looked up from germline, CDR1 is PRHDT and CDR2 is FYEKMQ (reference sequence). The CDR3 is 15 residues long. The CDR3 spells CASSSSTGIYYGQYF. In nucleotides, the CDR3 is TGTGCCAGCAGCTCATCGACAGGGATCTACTACGGGCAGTACTTC.

The gene calls are TRBV29-1 and TRBJ1-1; D ambiguous. The germline V and J ends were trimmed by 6 bases and 5 bases, with 19 bases remaining between them. Germline V lookup: CDR1 SQVTM, CDR2 ANQGSEA. The CDR3 totals 14 residues. CDR3 loop: CSVDPGGLGTEAFF. DNA of the CDR3: TGCAGCGTGGATCCCGGAGGGCTGGGGACTGAAGCTTTCTTT.

This clonotype was seen many times. The chain joins TRBV12-3 or TRBV12-4 to TRBJ1-2; TRBD1 aligns across 7 bases. The ends lost 6 bases at V and 7 bases at J; junction bases unmatched: 2. This CDR3 contains 11 residues. CDR3 sequence (DNA): TGTGCCAGCAGCAGGGGGTTTGGCTACACCTTC. Translating gives CASSRGFGYTF.

This clonotype was detected ten times or more. CDR3 DNA sequence: TGTGCCAGCACCCATTCGGGGAGGGCTTTTACTGAAGCTTTCTTT. As protein: CASTHSGRAFTEAFF. The rearrangement uses TRBV28 and TRBJ1-1; no clear D. CDR3 length: 15 amino acids. V lost 7 bases to trimming and J lost 5 bases, with 20 bases between them. The germline V gene has CDR1 MDHEN and CDR2 SYDVKM.

This clonotype was detected ten times or more. The chain recombines TRBV11-2 with TRBJ2-5; 10 nucleotides align to TRBD2. Trimming took 7 bases from V and 5 from J; bases not matched to a gene: 13. Germline CDR1 and CDR2: SGHAT and FQNNGV. The CDR3 has 16 residues. In nucleotides, the CDR3 is TGTGCCAGCAAAAAAGGCCCTAGCGGGAGAGGGGAGACCCAGTACTTC. This encodes CASKKGPSGRGETQYF.

J is TRBJ2-5 and V is TRBV19, with D uncertain. The germline V gene has CDR1 LNHDA and CDR2 SQIVND (reference sequence). Trimming removed 5 bases from V and 2 bases from J, with 15 bases in between. This CDR3 region has 15 residues. The CDR3 region is CASSAGVAGQETQYF. The CDR3 nucleotides are TGTGCCAGTAGTGCTGGGGTAGCCGGGCAAGAGACCCAGTACTTC.

This clonotype was seen many times. This chain links TRBV29-1 with TRBJ2-7; D perhaps matches TRBD1 (6 bases). CDR3 length: 14 residues. V was trimmed by 4 bases and J by 0 bases, leaving 13 bases between them. The germline V gene has CDR1 SQVTM and CDR2 ANQGSEA. CDR3 coding DNA: TGCAGCGTTGGGGGGACACCGGGCTCCTACGAGCAGTACTTC. It translates to CSVGGTPGSYEQYF.

The gene calls are TRBV12-3 or TRBV12-4 and TRBJ2-1; tentative D call: TRBD2 (6 bases). Trimming removed 6 bases at V and 8 bases at J, with 11 bases between. The CDR3 runs 12 residues. CDR3 residues: CASRRLVDEQFF. The CDR3 coding sequence is TGTGCCAGCAGGAGACTAGTAGATGAGCAGTTCTTC.

This CDR3 is CASSTGALSAFF. For the CDR3, the DNA is TGTGCCAGCTCTACCGGGGCTCTCTCGGCTTTCTTT. The rearrangement uses TRBV6-1 and TRBJ1-1; D might be TRBD1 (5 bases). CDR3 length: 12 amino acids. Looked up from germline, CDR1 is MNHNS and CDR2 is SASEGT. The V gene lost 8 bases and the J gene lost 11 bases, with 18 bases spanning the gap.

The chain has TRBV5-1 and TRBJ1-2, with 12 bases lining up with TRBD1. V was clipped by 4 bases and J by 3 bases; unmatched bases: 7. The CDR3 is 16 amino acids. Germline loops: CDR1 SGHRS, CDR2 YFSETQ. As DNA, the CDR3 is TGCGCCAGCAGCGCGGGACAGGGGGCGCTTCACTATGGCTACACCTTC. Protein sequence: CASSAGQGALHYGYTF. Drawing the rest from reference TRBV5-1 and TRBJ1-2, the complete variable domain is KAGVTQTPRYLIKTRGQQVTLSCSPISGHRSVSWYQQTPGQGLQFLFEYFSETQRNKGNFPGRFSGRQFSNSRSEMNVSTLELGDSALYLCASSAGQGALHYGYTFGSGTRLTVV.

This clonotype turned up a few times. The chain joins TRBV5-1 to TRBJ2-1, with TRBD2 matching 10 bases. The CDR3 consists of 17 residues. The germline V gene encodes CDR1 SGHRS and CDR2 YFSETQ. Trimming at V came to 0 bases and at J to 5 bases, leaving 8 bases not matched to a gene. CDR3 bases: TGCGCCAGCAGCTTGGTCCCCACTAGCGGGAACCACAATGAGCAGTTCTTC. This gives the protein CASSLVPTSGNHNEQFF.

This clonotype was seen many times. The V call is TRBV11-2, the J call TRBJ2-5, with D perhaps matching TRBD1 (6 bases). CDR1 is SGHAT and CDR2 is FQNNGV in the germline V gene. V was pared by 3 bases and J by 5 bases, with 13 bases between. The CDR3 extends over 14 amino acids. The CDR3 loop reads CASSFGTYSETQYF. Here the CDR3 DNA reads TGTGCCAGCAGCTTCGGGACATATTCGGAGACCCAGTACTTC.